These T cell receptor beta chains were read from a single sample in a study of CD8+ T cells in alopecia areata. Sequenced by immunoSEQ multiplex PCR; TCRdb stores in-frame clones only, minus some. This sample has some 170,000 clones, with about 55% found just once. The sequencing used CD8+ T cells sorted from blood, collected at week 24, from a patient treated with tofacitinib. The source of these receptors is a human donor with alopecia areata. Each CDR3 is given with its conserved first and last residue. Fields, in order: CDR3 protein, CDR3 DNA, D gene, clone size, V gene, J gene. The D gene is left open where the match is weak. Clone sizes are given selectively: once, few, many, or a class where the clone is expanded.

CDR3 protein: CASSSQGATEAFF
CDR3 DNA: TGTGCCAGCAGTTCCCAGGGGGCCACTGAAGCTTTCTTT
D gene: TRBD1
clone size: -
V gene: TRBV25-1
J gene: TRBJ1-1

CDR3 protein: CAWSQGGTEAFF
CDR3 DNA: TGTGCCTGGTCACAGGGGGGGACTGAAGCTTTCTTT
D gene: TRBD1
clone size: -
V gene: TRBV30
J gene: TRBJ1-1

CDR3 protein: CASSPAGPSLSGNTIYF
CDR3 DNA: TGCGCCAGCAGCCCAGCAGGGCCCTCTCTCTCTGGAAACACCATATATTTT
D gene: -
clone size: -
V gene: TRBV4-3
J gene: TRBJ1-3

CDR3 protein: CAWTRGQGYEQYF
CDR3 DNA: TGTGCCTGGACCCGAGGACAGGGGTACGAGCAGTACTTC
D gene: TRBD1
clone size: few
V gene: TRBV30
J gene: TRBJ2-7

CDR3 protein: CASSDTGGLQETQYF
CDR3 DNA: TGTGCCAGCAGCGATACAGGGGGACTTCAAGAGACCCAGTACTTC
D gene: TRBD1
clone size: -
V gene: TRBV11-2
J gene: TRBJ2-5

CDR3 protein: CAISESGGLEQYF
CDR3 DNA: TGTGCCATCAGTGAGTCGGGAGGGCTCGAGCAGTACTTC
D gene: TRBD2
clone size: few
V gene: TRBV10-3
J gene: TRBJ2-7

CDR3 protein: CASSDITGAYEQYF
CDR3 DNA: TGTGCCAGCAGCGACATCACAGGGGCCTACGAGCAGTACTTC
D gene: TRBD1
clone size: -
V gene: TRBV7-9
J gene: TRBJ2-7

CDR3 protein: CASTQRMGPASGNTIYF
CDR3 DNA: TGTGCCAGCACCCAAAGAATGGGACCTGCCTCTGGAAACACCATATATTTT
D gene: -
clone size: -
V gene: TRBV9
J gene: TRBJ1-3

CDR3 protein: CASSPGTGVYEQYF
CDR3 DNA: TGTGCCAGCAGCCCTGGGACAGGGGTCTACGAGCAGTACTTC
D gene: TRBD1
clone size: once
V gene: TRBV7-2
J gene: TRBJ2-7

CDR3 protein: CSVKQGYEQFF
CDR3 DNA: TGCAGCGTGAAACAGGGCTATGAGCAGTTCTTC
D gene: -
clone size: -
V gene: TRBV29-1
J gene: TRBJ2-1

CDR3 protein: CSVPAGGVDEQFF
CDR3 DNA: TGCAGCGTTCCAGCGGGGGGTGTGGATGAGCAGTTCTTC
D gene: TRBD2
clone size: few
V gene: TRBV29-1
J gene: TRBJ2-1

CDR3 protein: CASSQGLAGSLSYNEQFF
CDR3 DNA: TGCGCCAGCAGCCAAGGACTAGCGGGGAGTCTCTCCTACAATGAGCAGTTCTTC
D gene: TRBD2
clone size: -
V gene: TRBV4-3
J gene: TRBJ2-1

CDR3 protein: CASSPGTGIGNEQFF
CDR3 DNA: TGTGCCAGCAGCCCGGGGACAGGGATCGGCAATGAGCAGTTCTTC
D gene: TRBD1
clone size: -
V gene: TRBV11-2
J gene: TRBJ2-1

CDR3 protein: CSARGEGRQFF
CDR3 DNA: TGCAGTGCTAGAGGGGAGGGACGTCAGTTCTTC
D gene: TRBD2
clone size: -
V gene: TRBV20-1
J gene: TRBJ2-1

CDR3 protein: CASSTEASPYYEQYF
CDR3 DNA: TGTGCCAGCAGCACTGAAGCGTCCCCGTACTACGAGCAGTACTTC
D gene: -
clone size: once
V gene: TRBV5-6
J gene: TRBJ2-7

CDR3 protein: CASRAGRDWHTEAFF
CDR3 DNA: TGTGCCAGCAGGGCAGGTAGGGACTGGCACACTGAAGCTTTCTTT
D gene: -
clone size: once
V gene: TRBV27
J gene: TRBJ1-1

CDR3 protein: CASSPGVLRAQGVETQYF
CDR3 DNA: TGCGCCAGCAGCCCAGGGGTATTACGAGCGCAAGGGGTAGAGACCCAGTACTTC
D gene: -
clone size: -
V gene: TRBV4-3
J gene: TRBJ2-5

CDR3 protein: CASSNRDRSYEQYF
CDR3 DNA: TGTGCCAGTAGTAACCGGGACAGATCCTACGAGCAGTACTTC
D gene: TRBD1
clone size: -
V gene: TRBV19
J gene: TRBJ2-7

CDR3 protein: CSVEKRGRETEAFF
CDR3 DNA: TGCAGCGTTGAAAAAAGAGGCAGGGAGACTGAAGCTTTCTTT
D gene: -
clone size: -
V gene: TRBV29-1
J gene: TRBJ1-1

CDR3 protein: CASSLGTGRNQPQHF
CDR3 DNA: TGTGCCAGCAGCCTCGGGACAGGGCGGAATCAGCCCCAGCATTTT
D gene: TRBD1
clone size: -
V gene: TRBV5-6
J gene: TRBJ1-5

CDR3 protein: CASSEGWTSSYEQYF
CDR3 DNA: TGTGCCAGCAGTGAGGGGTGGACCAGCTCCTACGAGCAGTACTTC
D gene: -
clone size: -
V gene: TRBV25-1
J gene: TRBJ2-7

CDR3 protein: CASSFYNEQFF
CDR3 DNA: TGTGCCAGCAGCTTTTACAATGAGCAGTTCTTC
D gene: -
clone size: -
V gene: TRBV27
J gene: TRBJ2-1

CDR3 protein: CASSLVEGPYEQYF
CDR3 DNA: TGTGCCAGCAGCTTAGTGGAAGGTCCCTACGAGCAGTACTTC
D gene: -
clone size: few
V gene: TRBV7-2
J gene: TRBJ2-7

CDR3 protein: CASRSPGQGAYEQYF
CDR3 DNA: TGTGCCAGCAGATCTCCGGGACAGGGAGCCTACGAGCAGTACTTC
D gene: TRBD1
clone size: -
V gene: TRBV11-2
J gene: TRBJ2-7

CDR3 protein: CASSIGGGNTEAFF
CDR3 DNA: TGTGCCAGTAGTATAGGCGGGGGGAACACTGAAGCTTTCTTT
D gene: -
clone size: few
V gene: TRBV19
J gene: TRBJ1-1

CDR3 protein: CASSSRGANTDTQYF
CDR3 DNA: TGTGCCAGCAGTTCGCGGGGGGCCAACACAGATACGCAGTATTTT
D gene: TRBD2
clone size: -
V gene: TRBV13
J gene: TRBJ2-3

CDR3 protein: CASSQDSGTGHYEQYF
CDR3 DNA: TGCGCCAGCAGCCAAGATTCCGGGACAGGGCATTACGAGCAGTACTTC
D gene: TRBD1
clone size: few
V gene: TRBV4-3
J gene: TRBJ2-7

CDR3 protein: CASGLDKDVLEPQHF
CDR3 DNA: TGTGCTAGTGGTTTGGACAAAGATGTTTTGGAGCCCCAGCATTTT
D gene: -
clone size: -
V gene: TRBV12-5
J gene: TRBJ1-5

CDR3 protein: CASSSSLAGGGILDTQYF
CDR3 DNA: TGTGCCAGCAGTTCCTCCCTCGCAGGCGGGGGGATCTTGGATACGCAGTATTTT
D gene: TRBD2
clone size: -
V gene: TRBV27
J gene: TRBJ2-3

CDR3 protein: CASREGTSYGYTF
CDR3 DNA: TGCGCCAGCAGGGAAGGGACAAGCTATGGCTACACCTTC
D gene: -
clone size: -
V gene: TRBV10-2
J gene: TRBJ1-2

CDR3 protein: CASSSAPGTGDYEQYF
CDR3 DNA: TGTGCCAGCAGCTCAGCTCCCGGGACAGGGGACTACGAGCAGTACTTC
D gene: TRBD1
clone size: -
V gene: TRBV5-6
J gene: TRBJ2-7

CDR3 protein: CASSQGLADTDTQYF
CDR3 DNA: TGCGCCAGCAGCCAAGGTCTAGCGGACACAGATACGCAGTATTTT
D gene: TRBD2
clone size: -
V gene: TRBV4-3
J gene: TRBJ2-3

CDR3 protein: CASNEDSEQFF
CDR3 DNA: TGCGCCAGCAATGAGGATAGTGAGCAGTTCTTC
D gene: -
clone size: -
V gene: TRBV5-1
J gene: TRBJ2-1

CDR3 protein: CAISEDRGPDTQYF
CDR3 DNA: TGTGCCATCAGTGAGGACAGGGGACCAGATACGCAGTATTTT
D gene: TRBD1
clone size: -
V gene: TRBV10-3
J gene: TRBJ2-3

CDR3 protein: CASPKSGDSYNEQFF
CDR3 DNA: TGTGCCAGTCCCAAGAGCGGGGACTCCTACAATGAGCAGTTCTTC
D gene: TRBD2
clone size: -
V gene: TRBV9
J gene: TRBJ2-1

CDR3 protein: CASSFDSGRELFF
CDR3 DNA: TGTGCCAGCAGCTTTGACTCGGGGCGGGAGCTGTTTTTT
D gene: -
clone size: -
V gene: TRBV7-9
J gene: TRBJ2-2

CDR3 protein: CASSSRFEQFF
CDR3 DNA: TGTGCCAGCAGCTCCCGGTTTGAGCAGTTCTTC
D gene: -
clone size: -
V gene: TRBV11-2
J gene: TRBJ2-1